Below are 19 T cell receptor beta chains sequenced from a single sample in a study of blood T cell repertoires in COVID-19. Sequenced by immunoSEQ multiplex PCR; TCRdb stores in-frame clones only, minus some. The sample carries about 110,000 clones, 80% to 90% recorded once. Sequencing was carried out using peripheral blood. These receptors were taken from a woman aged 80 or older with active or convalescent COVID-19.

This clone was detected a few times. The chain has TRBV9 and TRBJ2-2, with TRBD2 matching 7 bases. With V trimmed by 5 bases and J by 1 base, 5 bases remained unmatched. There are 15 residues in the CDR3. In germline, CDR1 is SGDLS, CDR2 YYNGEE. The CDR3 coding sequence is TGTGCCAGCAGGGCGGGACTAATGAACACCGGGGAGCTGTTTTTT. Its translation: CASRAGLMNTGELFF. Drawing the rest from reference TRBV9 and TRBJ2-2, the complete variable domain is DSGVTQTPKHLITATGQRVTLRCSPRSGDLSVYWYQQSLDQGLQFLIQYYNGEERAKGNILERFSAQQFPDLHSELNLSSLELGDSALYFCASRAGLMNTGELFFGEGSRLTVL.

The chain couples TRBV30 to TRBJ1-1; D is ambiguous. The CDR3 has 14 residues. V lost 0 bases to trimming and J lost 1 base, with 9 bases between them. Germline lookup yields CDR1 GTSNPN and CDR2 SVGIG (reference sequence). CDR3 coding DNA: TGTGCCTGGAGTGTACCGGGATGGAACACTGAAGCTTTCTTT. Translating it yields CAWSVPGWNTEAFF.

The chain employs TRBV7-2 and TRBJ2-7, with D unclear. The CDR3 totals 14 residues. Per germline, CDR1 SGHTA and CDR2 FQGNSA. V lost 4 bases and J 0 bases, leaving 10 bases between the germline ends. The CDR3 is CASSSLRSSYEQYF. The CDR3 nucleotides are TGTGCCAGCAGCTCGTTAAGGAGCTCCTACGAGCAGTACTTC.

This chain links TRBV5-1 with TRBJ1-2; D is ambiguous. The CDR3 runs 13 residues. Per the germline V gene, CDR1 is SGHRS and CDR2 is YFSETQ. Trimming took off 2 bases at V and 7 bases at J, with 12 bases between the two ends. The chain's CDR3 is CASSLEARIGYTF. The CDR3 DNA is TGCGCCAGCAGCTTAGAGGCCCGCATTGGCTACACCTTC.

V and J are TRBV5-1 and TRBJ2-6; no firm D call. The CDR3 runs to 14 residues. Trimming shortened V by 5 bases and J by 0 bases, and 6 bases separated the two germline ends. CDR1 is SGHRS, CDR2 YFSETQ, per germline. As DNA, the CDR3 is TGCGCCAGCAGACAGACCTCTGGGGCCAACGTCCTGACTTTC. Protein sequence: CASRQTSGANVLTF.

In DNA, the CDR3 is TGTGCCAGTAAGCGCGGGGCGAACACCGGGGAGCTGTTTTTT. It encodes CASKRGANTGELFF. The V call is TRBV19, the J call TRBJ2-2, with a weak D call TRBD2 (6 bases). The V end was cut by 7 bases, the J end by 0 bases, with 9 bases between. The CDR3 sequence is 14 residues long. Germline V gene lookup returns CDR1 LNHDA and CDR2 SQIVND (reference sequence).

J is TRBJ1-2 and V is TRBV7-9; TRBD1 might be the D (5 bases). The V gene's germline CDR1 is SEHNR and CDR2 FQNEAQ (reference sequence). The CDR3 contains 15 residues. The V end lost 4 bases, the J end lost 2 bases, and 14 bases lay between the germline ends. CDR3 residues: CASSWGGRWNYGYTF. CDR3 coding DNA: TGTGCCAGCAGCTGGGGCGGCAGGTGGAACTATGGCTACACCTTC.

This chain joins TRBV5-1 and TRBJ2-3; TRBD2 aligns across 12 bases. The germline V gene encodes CDR1 SGHRS and CDR2 YFSETQ. The CDR3 is 16 residues long. With V trimmed by 3 bases and J by 2 bases, 4 bases remained unmatched. The chain's CDR3 is CASSSGLAGLTDTQYF. The CDR3, as DNA: TGCGCCAGCAGCTCGGGACTAGCGGGCCTCACAGATACGCAGTATTTT.

This chain uses TRBV10-2 with TRBJ2-6; D is unresolved. The CDR3 runs to 16 residues. Germline assignment: CDR1 WSHSY and CDR2 SAAADI. The V end lost 4 bases, the J end lost 2 bases, and 12 bases lay between the germline ends. CDR3 sequence: CASSGDSRTGANVLTF. For the CDR3, the DNA is TGCGCCAGCAGTGGTGACTCCCGCACTGGGGCCAACGTCCTGACTTTC.

J is TRBJ1-1 and V is TRBV18; the D gene is possibly TRBD1 (6 bases). V lost 5 bases and J lost 1, with 11 bases in between. This CDR3 is 14 amino acids long. The germline V gene encodes CDR1 KGHSH and CDR2 LQKENI. CDR3 coding DNA: TGTGCCAGCTCAAGGGACACCCAGAACACTGAAGCTTTCTTT. Translation: CASSRDTQNTEAFF. Combining the CDR3 with reference TRBV18 and TRBJ1-1 gives the whole variable domain NAGVMQNPRHLVRRRGQEARLRCSPMKGHSHVYWYRQLPEEGLKFMVYLQKENIIDESGMPKERFSAEFPKEGPSILRIQQVVRGDSAAYFCASSRDTQNTEAFFGQGTRLTVV.

The genes are TRBV15 and TRBJ1-1, with D tentatively TRBD1 (6 bases). The V gene's germline CDR1 is LNHNV and CDR2 YYDKDF (reference sequence). The V end was cut by 0 bases, the J end by 4 bases, with 15 bases between. The CDR3 has 16 residues. CDR3 protein: CATSRDLVQGPTEAFF. Here the CDR3 DNA reads TGTGCCACCAGCAGAGACCTAGTACAGGGACCCACTGAAGCTTTCTTT.

This chain connects TRBV12-3 or TRBV12-4 to TRBJ1-1; D gene unclear. Trimming shortened V by 3 bases and J by 8 bases, and 10 bases separated the two germline ends. This CDR3 spans 12 amino acids. The CDR3 DNA reads TGTGCCAGCAGTTTCTATTCCGTAGAAGCTTTCTTT. Its protein is CASSFYSVEAFF.

The rearrangement uses TRBV5-4 and TRBJ2-3, with a weak D call TRBD2 (6 bases). The V end lost 1 base, the J end lost 1 base, and 13 bases lay between the germline ends. Germline CDR1 reads SGHNT; CDR2 reads YYREEE (reference sequence). This CDR3 is built from 16 residues. The CDR3: CASSLTQRVRTDTQYF. The CDR3 DNA reads as TGTGCCAGCAGCTTGACCCAGCGGGTACGCACAGATACGCAGTATTTT.

CDR3 residues: CASSFARGGSDTQYF. DNA for the CDR3: TGTGCCAGCAGCTTTGCCCGAGGTGGGTCAGATACGCAGTATTTT. The chain links TRBV11-2 to TRBJ2-3; D remains ambiguous. This CDR3 is 15 amino acids long. Germline V gene sequence: CDR1 SGHAT, CDR2 FQNNGV. The germline V and J ends were trimmed by 3 bases and 4 bases, with 14 bases remaining between them.

This chain links TRBV6-5 with TRBJ2-7, with TRBD1 matching over 7 bases. This CDR3 comprises 15 residues. Per germline, CDR1 MNHEY and CDR2 SVGAGI. J was trimmed by 4 bases and V by 6 bases; bases with no gene match: 12. CDR3: CASREQLRGRYEQYF. The CDR3 DNA sequence: TGTGCCAGCAGAGAGCAATTGAGGGGGCGGTACGAGCAGTACTTC.

The chain joins TRBV11-2 to TRBJ2-2, with D maybe TRBD1 (5 bases). This CDR3 contains 18 residues. V was clipped by 0 bases and J by 2 bases, with 16 bases between them. Germline CDR1 is SGHAT and CDR2 is FQNNGV. This chain's CDR3 is CASSLDKRGFVNTGELFF. CDR3 in DNA: TGTGCCAGCAGCTTAGATAAAAGGGGCTTCGTCAACACCGGGGAGCTGTTTTTT.

This chain connects TRBV12-5 to TRBJ1-2; unclear D gene. Germline V gives CDR1 LGHNT, CDR2 FRNRAP. Trimming removed 1 base at V and 5 bases at J, with 8 bases between. The CDR3 is 13 amino acids. CDR3 sequence reads: CASGLGQNYGYTF. DNA for the CDR3: TGTGCTAGTGGTTTGGGGCAGAATTATGGCTACACCTTC.

The V and J genes are TRBV2 and TRBJ1-1, with TRBD1 identical over 7 bases. CDR3 length: 13 residues. V trimming: 6 bases; J trimming: 4 bases; junction bases outside the gene matches: 5. Germline V lookup: CDR1 SNHLY, CDR2 FYNNEI. This chain's CDR3 is CASRPRQGTEAFF. CDR3 DNA sequence: TGTGCCAGCAGGCCCCGACAGGGCACTGAAGCTTTCTTT.

In DNA form, the CDR3 reads TGTGCCACCAGTGATTTGGGCAAATGGTTCTTC. It is translated as CATSDLGKWFF. The chain recombines TRBV24-1 with TRBJ2-1, with D uncertain. Trimming took off 0 bases at V and 15 bases at J, with 8 bases between the two ends. Looked up from germline, CDR1 is KGHDR and CDR2 is SFDVKD. There are 11 residues in the CDR3.